Listed below are T cell receptor beta chains from one sample, sequenced in a study of blood T cell repertoires in COVID-19. Repertoires were generated with immunoSEQ multiplex PCR, while TCRdb's copy carries only in-frame clones and drops some. The sample gives about 55,000 clones, 75% to 95% of which show up once; approximately 16% is in the top ten. Material: peripheral blood. The receptors shown here come from a man older than 75 with acute or convalescent COVID-19. Each CDR3 is given without its conserved first and last residue. The D gene is left open where the match is weak.

v_call	j_call	d_call	cdr3_aa
TRBV30	TRBJ1-4	TRBD1	AWSNSGTGVEKLF
TRBV5-1	TRBJ1-5	.	ASSFQDSRGNQPQH
TRBV20-1	TRBJ1-2	TRBD1	SARGDSAN
TRBV4-2	TRBJ1-4	.	ASSPQWAPTNEKLF
TRBV5-1	TRBJ2-3	TRBD1	ASSGRTGEDTQY
TRBV7-9	TRBJ2-7	.	ASSSGGLALLVDEQY
TRBV9	TRBJ1-1	.	ASSVAGSWTEAF
TRBV15	TRBJ2-5	.	ATSRDNNQETQY
TRBV6-5	TRBJ1-2	TRBD1	ASLGQGVGYT
TRBV3-1/TRBV3-2	TRBJ2-7	TRBD1	ASRQETGASYEQY
TRBV19	TRBJ2-3	TRBD1	ASSIPGQGAKDTQY
TRBV2	TRBJ1-1	.	ASSETRVPEAF
TRBV28	TRBJ1-2	TRBD1	ASSLSTRGYGYT
TRBV30	TRBJ2-3	.	AWGGAADTQY
TRBV2	TRBJ1-2	.	ASSGGNYGYT
TRBV12-3/TRBV12-4	TRBJ2-1	TRBD2	ASSLLAGGEQF
TRBV4-2	TRBJ2-7	TRBD1	ASSLRDRSSYEQY
TRBV5-1	TRBJ2-5	TRBD1	ASSWPGQGIETQY
TRBV7-8	TRBJ2-5	.	ASSPPLRQGGSETQY
TRBV7-2	TRBJ2-1	TRBD2	ASSSGVVRAGGYNEQF
TRBV5-1	TRBJ2-7	.	ASSLRSGYEQY
TRBV6-5	TRBJ2-2	TRBD2	ATRGDVELF
TRBV29-1	TRBJ1-2	.	SVEREAGSPGGYT
TRBV29-1	TRBJ2-7	.	SVASPSGEEQY
TRBV19	TRBJ2-5	.	ASSMSGSETQY
TRBV28	TRBJ2-7	.	ASSIGVTGLAYEQY
TRBV29-1	TRBJ2-7	.	SASGQTYEQY
TRBV11-3	TRBJ1-2	.	ASSPEGGSNYGYT
TRBV9	TRBJ1-6	.	ASSVAGQDNSPLH
TRBV14	TRBJ2-4	TRBD2	ASSLGLAGGPAIQY
TRBV5-1	TRBJ2-3	.	ASSFREWGTDTQY
TRBV7-2	TRBJ2-3	TRBD2	ASSKAGGPDTQY
TRBV7-2	TRBJ2-2	.	ASSLVALVTGELF
TRBV29-1	TRBJ2-2	TRBD1	SVRQGRELF
TRBV6-1	TRBJ1-5	.	ASSESGNQPQH
TRBV24-1	TRBJ2-5	TRBD2	ATSVLAGGRETQY
TRBV7-2	TRBJ1-2	.	ASSLGIGGPGYT
TRBV27	TRBJ2-7	.	ASSLSRGSLNEQY
TRBV2	TRBJ2-7	TRBD1	ASTRDREYEQY
TRBV6-5	TRBJ2-5	TRBD2	ASSPGGRGQETQY
TRBV14	TRBJ2-2	.	ASSLSLGGELF
TRBV7-9	TRBJ1-2	TRBD1	ASSQSPDREKGYT
TRBV5-5	TRBJ1-4	.	ASSLEGRGATNEKLF
TRBV24-1	TRBJ2-2	TRBD1	ATSDLRQGTGELF
TRBV7-2	TRBJ1-5	.	ASSRVLDQPQH
TRBV7-9	TRBJ1-5	TRBD1	ASSSGQGTSQPQH
TRBV10-1	TRBJ2-1	.	ASSEADRKSYNEQF
TRBV6-2/TRBV6-3	TRBJ2-7	.	ASSTPTAPAYEQY
TRBV29-1	TRBJ1-1	.	SVAPSTEAF
TRBV19	TRBJ1-1	.	ASRGGLKNTEAF
TRBV6-5	TRBJ2-7	.	ASSYSGGAPYEQY
TRBV6-5	TRBJ2-2	TRBD1	ASSRDRFTGELF
TRBV6-1	TRBJ2-5	TRBD2	ASSDGSGGYLGETQY
TRBV6-5	TRBJ2-7	TRBD1	ASRKGQDGSYEQY
TRBV5-1	TRBJ2-3	.	ASSRKEGGGTDTQY
TRBV7-2	TRBJ1-2	TRBD1	ASSLAVDRDYGYT